This TCR beta chain was identified during a study of T cells in localized non-small cell lung cancer. This CDR3 spans 14 amino acids. V shed 1 base and J 11 bases; nucleotides not matched to a gene: 6. Germline loops: CDR1 LNHNV, CDR2 YYDKDF (reference sequence). Study observations and caveats: The study linked higher blood T cell density to longer overall survival. Turning up in adjacent lung were a median roughly 59 of the top 100 tumor clones. Heterogeneity stays possible, as sequencing covered only one tumor region.

Sequencing was performed with immunoSEQ multiplex PCR; in TCRdb, only in-frame clones are kept and a portion is missing. There are fewer than 100,000 clones in the sample; more than 75% occur only once, and 8% to 10% lies in the top ten. As to this clone: Its antigen is unknown.

The receptor comes from a female donor over 55 with stage I lung adenocarcinoma. This chain links TRBV15 with TRBJ1-4; 8 bases fit TRBD1. Material: peripheral blood, obtained before any cancer treatment. CDR3 DNA: TGTGCCACCAGCAGAGCCCCGACAGGGGCTAAACTGTTTTTT. Amino acid sequence: CATSRAPTGAKLFF.